Shown below are 12 T cell receptor beta chains from a single sample sequenced in a study of CD8 T cells in ankylosing spondylitis. MiXCR, run by TCRdb on the 5' RACE reads, gives a single entry per CDR3 protein. Here the sample spans 15,000 to 20,000 distinct CDR3 sequences, approximately 7.6% being singletons. The source material was blood. The origin of the receptors is a male donor with ankylosing spondylitis or in good health (not recorded which).

This clonotype was found many times. The chain has TRBV12-3 or TRBV12-4 and TRBJ2-2; TRBD1 agrees at 8 bases. V dropped 7 bases and J dropped 5; count of bases not matched to a gene: 9. CDR3 length: 15 residues. The CDR3 sequence is CASTPRRGQTGELFF. CDR3 coding DNA: TGTGCCAGCACCCCCCGCAGGGGGCAAACCGGGGAGCTGTTTTTT.

There are many counts of this clonotype. The chain joins TRBV28 to TRBJ2-3; weak D call: TRBD1 (6 bases). Germline V lookup: CDR1 MDHEN, CDR2 SYDVKM. The CDR3 loop spans 16 amino acids. The V gene lost 6 bases and the J gene lost 6 bases, with 22 bases spanning the gap. Here the CDR3 reads CASSSNLITGHDTQYF. The DNA of the CDR3 is TGTGCCAGCAGCTCTAACTTGATAACAGGGCATGATACGCAGTATTTT.

Ten or more counts support this clonotype. The rearrangement joins TRBV28 to TRBJ2-1; TRBD2 agrees at 10 bases. With 5 bases clipped from V and 7 bases from J, the junction kept 11 bases outside the gene matches. In germline, CDR1 is MDHEN, CDR2 SYDVKM. The CDR3 has 16 amino acids. For the CDR3, the DNA is TGTGCCAGCAGTAGACTAGCGGGTTCCTATACAAATGAGCAGTTCTTC. It translates to CASSRLAGSYTNEQFF.

This clonotype showed up many times. The chain is built from TRBV5-1 and TRBJ2-1, with 9 bases aligning to TRBD2. The trim removed 0 bases at V and 4 bases at J, leaving 14 bases unmatched. Per the germline V gene, CDR1 is SGHRS and CDR2 is YFSETQ. CDR3 length: 19 amino acids. For the CDR3, the DNA is TGCGCCAGCAGCTTGGCCTGGAGTTTAAGCGGGGGGTATTACAATGAGCAGTTCTTC. Its translation is CASSLAWSLSGGYYNEQFF.

This clonotype was detected a few times. V and J are TRBV20-1 and TRBJ1-2; a possible D gene is TRBD1 (6 bases). The ends were cut back, 2 bases at V and 7 bases at J, with 11 bases in the middle. There are 12 residues in the CDR3. Germline CDR1 reads DFQATT; CDR2 reads SNEGSKA (reference sequence). The CDR3 DNA sequence: TGCAGTGCTAGAACCGGGGGCTCTGGCTACACCTTC. This sequence encodes CSARTGGSGYTF.

The chain has TRBV27 and TRBJ2-1; D might be TRBD1 (6 bases). The CDR3 is 12 amino acids. CDR1 MNHEY and CDR2 SMNVEV come from the germline V gene (reference sequence). V was trimmed by 11 bases and J by 3 bases, leaving 11 bases between them. The CDR3 coding sequence is TGTGCCTCAGGGGCCTACTACAATGAGCAGTTCTTC. Translating it yields CASGAYYNEQFF.

This clonotype was detected ten times or more. This chain uses TRBV20-1 with TRBJ2-3; 15 positions match TRBD2. J lost 4 bases, V lost 5 bases, and 16 bases had no gene match. Germline V gives CDR1 DFQATT, CDR2 SNEGSKA (reference sequence). CDR3 size: 19 residues. The CDR3 sequence is CSAQPGLAGGSIAADTQYF. The DNA for the CDR3 is TGCAGTGCTCAACCGGGACTAGCGGGAGGTAGTATTGCGGCAGATACGCAGTATTTT.

This clonotype has a count of ten or more. The rearrangement uses TRBV5-1 and TRBJ2-5; 10 nucleotides match TRBD2. J lost 7 bases, V lost 4 bases, and 13 bases had no gene match. The CDR3 covers 16 residues. CDR1 and CDR2 from the germline V gene are SGHRS and YFSETQ. CDR3 bases: TGCGCCAGCAGCCCCGGGACTAGCGCCAGTCTTGGGACCCAGTACTTC. Its translation: CASSPGTSASLGTQYF. Combining the CDR3 with reference TRBV5-1 and TRBJ2-5 gives the whole variable domain KAGVTQTPRYLIKTRGQQVTLSCSPISGHRSVSWYQQTPGQGLQFLFEYFSETQRNKGNFPGRFSGRQFSNSRSEMNVSTLELGDSALYLCASSPGTSASLGTQYFGPGTRLLVL.

This clonotype has ten or more counts. This rearrangement joins TRBV20-1 to TRBJ1-1, with D maybe TRBD1 (6 bases). Germline CDR1 is DFQATT and CDR2 is SNEGSKA (reference sequence). V lost 0 bases and J 1 base, leaving 15 bases between the germline ends. The CDR3 is made up of 16 amino acids. This CDR3 is CSARDWTGARNTEAFF. The CDR3 DNA sequence: TGCAGTGCTAGAGATTGGACGGGGGCTAGGAACACTGAAGCTTTCTTT.

V and J are TRBV5-1 and TRBJ2-2, with 7 bases fitting TRBD1. Trimming cost V 3 bases and J 5 bases; bases outside gene matches: 7. CDR3 length: 15 amino acids. Germline V gene sequence: CDR1 SGHRS, CDR2 YFSETQ. Written as DNA, the CDR3 is TGCGCCAGCAGCTGGGCAGGGGGAAGAACCGGGGAGCTGTTTTTT. Protein: CASSWAGGRTGELFF.

This clonotype came up many times. The J gene is TRBJ2-2, the V gene TRBV7-3; D is perhaps TRBD1 or TRBD2 (6 bases each). Deletions cut 2 bases from V and 0 bases from J, with 19 bases between. Germline loops: CDR1 SGHTA, CDR2 FQGTGA. The CDR3 spans 19 residues. Here the CDR3 reads CASSLYGGRTSTNTGELFF. The CDR3 DNA reads as TGTGCCAGCAGCTTATACGGGGGCCGGACATCAACGAACACCGGGGAGCTGTTTTTT.

This clonotype appeared many times. This chain joins TRBV10-2 and TRBJ2-5; weak D call: TRBD2 (5 bases). V dropped 5 bases and J dropped 9 bases, with 16 bases sitting between them. From germline, CDR1 is WSHSY and CDR2 SAAADI. The length of the CDR3 is 13 residues. DNA of the CDR3: TGCGCCAGCAGTCAAATGGTAGAGGAGGCCCAGTACTTC. Encoded protein: CASSQMVEEAQYF.